One sample yielded the 26 T cell receptor beta chains listed below, sequenced in a study of CD8 T cells in ankylosing spondylitis (dated by TCRdb to about 2017). Study-wide findings and limitations: A TCR beta motif made up of eight highly homologous amino acid variants appeared to be characteristic of blood from ankylosing spondylitis patients.

What these receptors recognize is not known. Libraries were made using 5' RACE. The instrument given in TCRdb is Illumina HiSeq 2500. The public reads were reanalyzed by TCRdb: fastp trimming at Q25, MiXCR alignment, in-frame beta chains only. CDR3 protein duplicates are merged, each entry listing the most common genes and DNA. The sample yields about 440,000 distinct CDR3 sequences; about a sixth were counted once. Around 0.92% of the sample rests with the top ten. Sequenced input: blood, either unsorted or a sorted T cell fraction (not recorded which). These receptors all come from a male donor with ankylosing spondylitis.

This chain uses TRBV11-3 with TRBJ2-7; D is ambiguous. The ends were cut back, 3 bases at V and 6 bases at J, with 15 bases in the middle. The length of the CDR3 is 14 residues. Germline-derived CDR1 and CDR2 are SGHNT and YENEEA. CDR3 protein: CASSFSGPSVEQYF. DNA for the CDR3: TGTGCCAGCAGCTTCTCGGGCCCGTCGGTCGAGCAGTACTTC.

The table lists this clonotype with many counts. The chain joins TRBV5-1 to TRBJ2-1; D gene ambiguous. The CDR3 contains 16 residues. Trimming stripped 0 bases from V and 1 base from J, with 11 bases between. The germline V gene encodes CDR1 SGHRS and CDR2 YFSETQ. CDR3 in amino acids: CASSLVGQASYNEQFF. Written as DNA, the CDR3 is TGCGCCAGCAGCTTGGTGGGCCAGGCTTCCTACAATGAGCAGTTCTTC.

This clonotype has more than one count but fewer than ten. This chain joins TRBV5-1 and TRBJ2-1; 10 bases match TRBD2. CDR1 is SGHRS and CDR2 is YFSETQ in the germline V gene. The CDR3 runs 16 residues. V was clipped by 0 bases and J by 4 bases; unmatched bases: 4. CDR3 amino acids: CASSLGGTSEYNEQFF. As DNA, the CDR3 is TGCGCCAGCAGCTTGGGGGGGACTAGCGAATACAATGAGCAGTTCTTC. The entire variable domain, with the rest obtained from reference TRBV5-1 and TRBJ2-1, is as follows: KAGVTQTPRYLIKTRGQQVTLSCSPISGHRSVSWYQQTPGQGLQFLFEYFSETQRNKGNFPGRFSGRQFSNSRSEMNVSTLELGDSALYLCASSLGGTSEYNEQFFGPGTRLTVL.

There are a few counts of this clonotype. The chain is built from TRBV11-2 and TRBJ2-7; 12 bases agree with TRBD2. This CDR3 has 16 amino acids. From germline, CDR1 is SGHAT and CDR2 FQNNGV. The junction had 3 bases not matched to a gene; V was cut back by 2 bases and J by 1 base. The CDR3 DNA reads as TGTGCCAGCAGCTTATCCGGGACTAGCGGGTCCTACGAGCAGTACTTC. As protein: CASSLSGTSGSYEQYF.

The chain has TRBV12-3 or TRBV12-4 and TRBJ1-4; TRBD1 agrees at 7 bases. The CDR3 has 14 residues. Trimming took 5 bases from V and 4 from J; bases not matched to a gene: 4. CDR3 protein: CASSKGQHNEKLFF. The CDR3 DNA follows: TGTGCCAGCAGTAAGGGACAGCATAATGAAAAACTGTTTTTT.

This chain joins TRBV5-1 and TRBJ1-2; TRBD1 matches at 7 bases. The CDR3 totals 15 residues. Germline V CDR1 and CDR2: SGHRS, YFSETQ. With 4 bases clipped from V and 3 bases from J, the junction kept 9 bases outside the gene matches. In DNA form, the CDR3 reads TGCGCCAGCAGCAACAGGACAGGAGGGCACTATGGCTACACCTTC. Its translation: CASSNRTGGHYGYTF. The full variable domain, with the rest looked up from reference TRBV5-1 and TRBJ1-2, is KAGVTQTPRYLIKTRGQQVTLSCSPISGHRSVSWYQQTPGQGLQFLFEYFSETQRNKGNFPGRFSGRQFSNSRSEMNVSTLELGDSALYLCASSNRTGGHYGYTFGSGTRLTVV.

The rearrangement joins TRBV29-1 to TRBJ2-3, with D uncertain. With 5 bases removed from V and 3 bases from J, the gap between germline ends came to 6 bases. This CDR3 has 11 residues. Germline CDR1 is SQVTM and CDR2 is ANQGSEA. In DNA form, the CDR3 reads TGCAGCGTTTTCTCGACAGATACGCAGTATTTT. Its protein product is CSVFSTDTQYF.

This clonotype was seen a handful of times. The chain combines TRBV11-2 with TRBJ1-4, with 10 bases identical to TRBD1. CDR3 length: 17 residues. V lost 4 bases, J lost 3 bases, and 8 bases stayed unmatched. Germline lookup yields CDR1 SGHAT and CDR2 FQNNGV. DNA of the CDR3: TGTGCCAGCAGCTACGGCGACAGGGGGCAATCTAATGAAAAACTGTTTTTT. Translating it yields CASSYGDRGQSNEKLFF.

The chain combines TRBV24-1 with TRBJ2-1; D perhaps matches TRBD2 (6 bases). The V end was cut by 6 bases, the J end by 0 bases, with 8 bases between. The CDR3 covers 14 residues. From germline, CDR1 is KGHDR and CDR2 SFDVKD. The CDR3 DNA reads TGTGCCACCAGTATCGGGGGCTCCTACAATGAGCAGTTCTTC. Protein product: CATSIGGSYNEQFF.

There are a few counts of this clonotype. V and J are TRBV27 and TRBJ1-5, with D possibly matching TRBD1 (6 bases). Germline V lookup: CDR1 MNHEY, CDR2 SMNVEV (reference sequence). Trimming took off 2 bases at V and 0 bases at J, with 11 bases between the two ends. This CDR3 spans 16 amino acids. This CDR3 reads CASSLVRGDSNQPQHF. As DNA, the CDR3 is TGTGCCAGCAGTTTAGTGAGGGGGGATAGCAATCAGCCCCAGCATTTT.

V usage is TRBV11-2 and J usage is TRBJ2-5; 8 bases are a match to TRBD2. V was pared by 2 bases and J by 2 bases, with 7 bases of the junction left unmatched. CDR1 and CDR2 (germline): SGHAT, FQNNGV. CDR3 length equals 16 residues. For the CDR3, the DNA is TGTGCCAGCAGCTTATTTTACGTAGCGGGACAAGAGACCCAGTACTTC. It is translated as CASSLFYVAGQETQYF.

This clonotype was counted ten times or more. V is TRBV5-1 and J is TRBJ2-1; 7 bases are shared with TRBD2. The J segment lost 2 bases and the V segment lost 0 bases, leaving 2 bases of the junction unmatched. Per the germline V gene, CDR1 is SGHRS and CDR2 is YFSETQ. CDR3 size: 15 residues. This CDR3 reads CASSLAAGAYNEQFF. CDR3 nucleotide sequence: TGCGCCAGCAGCTTGGCGGCGGGAGCCTACAATGAGCAGTTCTTC.

This clonotype was counted between two and nine times. The J gene is TRBJ2-2, the V gene TRBV20-1, with D possibly TRBD2 on 5 matching bases. This CDR3 comprises 14 residues. From germline, CDR1 is DFQATT and CDR2 SNEGSKA (reference sequence). V lost 3 bases to trimming and J lost 2 bases, with 10 bases between them. The CDR3 nucleotides are TGCAGTGCTAGTACTAGAGTCAACACCGGGGAGCTGTTTTTT. Its translation: CSASTRVNTGELFF.

This clonotype has only a few counts. The rearrangement joins TRBV9 to TRBJ2-1; 10 bases map to TRBD2. With 0 bases clipped from V and 8 bases from J, the junction kept 11 bases outside the gene matches. The germline CDR1 and CDR2 sequences are SGDLS and YYNGEE. The CDR3 is 17 residues long. CDR3 coding DNA: TGTGCCAGCAGCGTAGAGCCTAGCGGGAGCTCTGGCGATGAGCAGTTCTTC. This translates into CASSVEPSGSSGDEQFF.

The chain couples TRBV10-3 to TRBJ2-2; D is possibly TRBD2 (6 bases). Germline assignment: CDR1 ENHRY and CDR2 SYGVKD. The V end was cut by 6 bases, the J end by 4 bases, with 21 bases between. CDR3 length equals 17 residues. The CDR3 sequence: CAISGAGIADFTGELFF. The CDR3 DNA follows: TGTGCCATCAGCGGAGCCGGCATAGCGGACTTCACCGGGGAGCTGTTTTTT.

This clonotype was found a few times. The chain is built from TRBV11-2 and TRBJ1-3, with D possibly being TRBD1 (5 bases). CDR1 and CDR2 (germline): SGHAT, FQNNGV. The V end was cut by 3 bases, the J end by 1 base, with 19 bases between. The CDR3 loop spans 18 amino acids. CDR3 sequence (DNA): TGTGCCAGCAGCTTGGAGGGGCGGGGGACGTCGTCTGGAAACACCATATATTTT. This gives the protein CASSLEGRGTSSGNTIYF. The entire variable domain, with the rest obtained from reference TRBV11-2 and TRBJ1-3, is as follows: EAGVAQSPRYKIIEKRQSVAFWCNPISGHATLYWYQQILGQGPKLLIQFQNNGVVDDSQLPKDRFSAERLKGVDSTLKIQPAKLEDSAVYLCASSLEGRGTSSGNTIYFGEGSWLTVV.

The chain is built from TRBV27 and TRBJ1-2; a weak D match, TRBD1 (5 bases). V was clipped by 4 bases and J by 3 bases, with 12 bases between them. There are 14 residues in the CDR3. CDR1 and CDR2 (germline): MNHEY, SMNVEV (reference sequence). CDR3 sequence reads: CASSSSGLDYGYTF. CDR3 in DNA: TGTGCCAGCAGTTCCTCAGGGTTAGACTATGGCTACACCTTC.

The chain links TRBV5-1 to TRBJ2-5; 9 positions agree with TRBD2. The CDR3 covers 17 residues. V lost 0 bases, J lost 4 bases, and 10 bases stayed unmatched. Germline V CDR1 and CDR2: SGHRS, YFSETQ. The CDR3 here is CASSLEGLVAGVETQYF. CDR3 DNA sequence: TGCGCCAGCAGCTTGGAGGGTCTGGTAGCGGGGGTAGAGACCCAGTACTTC. Variable domain in full (rest from reference TRBV5-1 and TRBJ2-5): KAGVTQTPRYLIKTRGQQVTLSCSPISGHRSVSWYQQTPGQGLQFLFEYFSETQRNKGNFPGRFSGRQFSNSRSEMNVSTLELGDSALYLCASSLEGLVAGVETQYFGPGTRLLVL.

There are many counts of this clonotype. The chain links TRBV4-3 to TRBJ2-6; D gene ambiguous. V lost 0 bases and J 0 bases, leaving 9 bases between the germline ends. CDR1 and CDR2 (germline): LGHNA, YSLEER. The CDR3 consists of 17 residues. In DNA form, the CDR3 reads TGCGCCAGCAGCCAAGAATCACCGAGCTCTGGGGCCAACGTCCTGACTTTC. As protein: CASSQESPSSGANVLTF.

There are a few counts of this clonotype. This chain joins TRBV4-1 and TRBJ2-1; 7 bases are a match to TRBD2. CDR3 length equals 15 residues. In germline, CDR1 is MGHRA, CDR2 YSYEKL. V shed 0 bases, J shed 13 bases, and the junction held 12 bases outside the gene matches. CDR3 DNA sequence: TGCGCCAGCAGCCAAGAACCGGGGACTAAAACGTCCCAGTTCTTC. It codes for CASSQEPGTKTSQFF.

This sequence joins TRBV15 and TRBJ2-2; D is unclear. Trimming removed 1 base from V and 6 bases from J, with 18 bases in between. CDR1 is LNHNV, CDR2 YYDKDF, per germline (reference sequence). The CDR3 is 17 amino acids. The CDR3: CATSRARLAAVAGELFF. CDR3 nucleotide sequence: TGTGCCACCAGCAGAGCGAGGCTCGCCGCGGTCGCCGGGGAGCTGTTTTTT.

This rearrangement joins TRBV18 to TRBJ2-7; 16 positions agree with TRBD2. The CDR3 covers 19 residues. The trim removed 0 bases at V and 4 bases at J, leaving 9 bases unmatched. Germline loops: CDR1 KGHSH, CDR2 LQKENI. CDR3 nucleotides: TGTGCCAGCTCACCACCGGGACTAGCGGGAGGGTCGAGGGGTTACGAGCAGTACTTC. Translated, it gives CASSPPGLAGGSRGYEQYF.

This clonotype was seen a handful of times. The chain combines TRBV13 with TRBJ1-1; 7 bases align to TRBD1. Per germline, CDR1 PRHDT and CDR2 FYEKMQ (reference sequence). CDR3 size: 15 residues. The J segment lost 4 bases and the V segment lost 0 bases, leaving 5 bases of the junction unmatched. The DNA of the CDR3 is TGTGCCAGCAGCTTAGGTGATGACAGGGCCACTGAAGCTTTCTTT. Amino acids: CASSLGDDRATEAFF.

J is TRBJ1-1 and V is TRBV7-9; D is ambiguous. V was trimmed by 1 base and J by 11 bases, leaving 8 bases between them. The CDR3 loop spans 11 amino acids. Germline CDR1 is SEHNR and CDR2 is FQNEAQ (reference sequence). The CDR3 loop reads CASSLEREAFF. As DNA, the CDR3 is TGTGCCAGCAGCTTAGAACGGGAGGCTTTCTTT.

This clonotype has a handful of counts. J is TRBJ2-7 and V is TRBV12-3 or TRBV12-4; the D gene is possibly TRBD2 (5 bases). The CDR3 extends over 16 amino acids. Trimming shortened V by 7 bases and J by 1 base, and 20 bases separated the two germline ends. The CDR3 nucleotides read TGTGCCAGCACCCGAGGGTTGGATTTCCTATCCTACGAGCAGTACTTC. Translating it yields CASTRGLDFLSYEQYF.

In this sample, this clonotype turned up many times. V and J are TRBV10-2 and TRBJ2-1; TRBD1 might be the D (6 bases). This CDR3 has 15 residues. Germline V CDR1 and CDR2: WSHSY, SAAADI. Trimming removed 3 bases from V and 4 bases from J, with 13 bases in between. CDR3 amino acids: CASSEMGAPYNEQFF. In nucleotides, the CDR3 is TGCGCCAGCAGTGAAATGGGGGCACCATACAATGAGCAGTTCTTC.